This note documents a single T cell receptor (delta chain) sequence. What it recognizes is unknown. A far larger clone is one nucleotide away, so this likely arose from a read error. These data come from a study of gammadelta T cells in human blood. Whole-study results and caveats: Right after birth, innate γδ T cells reportedly expanded polyclonally after microbial exposure.

CDR3 length equals 16 residues. Germline assignment: CDR1 TSESDYY and CDR2 QEAYKQQN. TCRdb applied CATT to the RT-PCR reads for clone calling. The table includes around 1,200 delta-chain clones, roughly 9.9% detected once. This TCR was recovered from a human donor. The V and J genes are TRAV38-2/DV8 and TRDJ1, with 7 bases fitting TRDD3. In the absence of a J gene in TCRdb, the DNA was matched to germline to assign it here. The specimen was non-Vgamma9Vdelta2 gamma-delta T cells from infant blood. The CDR3 nucleotides are TGTTCTTATAGGCTGGGGGCCGCCAAAACACCCGATAAACTCATCTTT. It specifies CSYRLGAAKTPDKLIF.